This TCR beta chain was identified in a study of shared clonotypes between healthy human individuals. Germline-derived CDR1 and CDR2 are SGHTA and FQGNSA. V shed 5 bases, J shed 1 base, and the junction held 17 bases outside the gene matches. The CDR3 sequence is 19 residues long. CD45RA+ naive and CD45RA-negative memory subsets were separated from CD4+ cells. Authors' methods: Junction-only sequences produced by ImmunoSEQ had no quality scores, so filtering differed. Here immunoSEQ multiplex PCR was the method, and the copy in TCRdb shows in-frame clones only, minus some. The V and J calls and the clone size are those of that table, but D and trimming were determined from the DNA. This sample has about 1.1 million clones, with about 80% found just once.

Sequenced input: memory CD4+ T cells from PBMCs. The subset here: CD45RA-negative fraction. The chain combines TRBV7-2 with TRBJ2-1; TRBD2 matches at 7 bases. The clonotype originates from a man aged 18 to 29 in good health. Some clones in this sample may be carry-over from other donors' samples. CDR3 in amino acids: CASSPRLAAGAYSYNEQFF. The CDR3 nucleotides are TGTGCCAGCAGCCCGCGTCTAGCGGCCGGAGCGTATTCCTACAATGAGCAGTTCTTC.